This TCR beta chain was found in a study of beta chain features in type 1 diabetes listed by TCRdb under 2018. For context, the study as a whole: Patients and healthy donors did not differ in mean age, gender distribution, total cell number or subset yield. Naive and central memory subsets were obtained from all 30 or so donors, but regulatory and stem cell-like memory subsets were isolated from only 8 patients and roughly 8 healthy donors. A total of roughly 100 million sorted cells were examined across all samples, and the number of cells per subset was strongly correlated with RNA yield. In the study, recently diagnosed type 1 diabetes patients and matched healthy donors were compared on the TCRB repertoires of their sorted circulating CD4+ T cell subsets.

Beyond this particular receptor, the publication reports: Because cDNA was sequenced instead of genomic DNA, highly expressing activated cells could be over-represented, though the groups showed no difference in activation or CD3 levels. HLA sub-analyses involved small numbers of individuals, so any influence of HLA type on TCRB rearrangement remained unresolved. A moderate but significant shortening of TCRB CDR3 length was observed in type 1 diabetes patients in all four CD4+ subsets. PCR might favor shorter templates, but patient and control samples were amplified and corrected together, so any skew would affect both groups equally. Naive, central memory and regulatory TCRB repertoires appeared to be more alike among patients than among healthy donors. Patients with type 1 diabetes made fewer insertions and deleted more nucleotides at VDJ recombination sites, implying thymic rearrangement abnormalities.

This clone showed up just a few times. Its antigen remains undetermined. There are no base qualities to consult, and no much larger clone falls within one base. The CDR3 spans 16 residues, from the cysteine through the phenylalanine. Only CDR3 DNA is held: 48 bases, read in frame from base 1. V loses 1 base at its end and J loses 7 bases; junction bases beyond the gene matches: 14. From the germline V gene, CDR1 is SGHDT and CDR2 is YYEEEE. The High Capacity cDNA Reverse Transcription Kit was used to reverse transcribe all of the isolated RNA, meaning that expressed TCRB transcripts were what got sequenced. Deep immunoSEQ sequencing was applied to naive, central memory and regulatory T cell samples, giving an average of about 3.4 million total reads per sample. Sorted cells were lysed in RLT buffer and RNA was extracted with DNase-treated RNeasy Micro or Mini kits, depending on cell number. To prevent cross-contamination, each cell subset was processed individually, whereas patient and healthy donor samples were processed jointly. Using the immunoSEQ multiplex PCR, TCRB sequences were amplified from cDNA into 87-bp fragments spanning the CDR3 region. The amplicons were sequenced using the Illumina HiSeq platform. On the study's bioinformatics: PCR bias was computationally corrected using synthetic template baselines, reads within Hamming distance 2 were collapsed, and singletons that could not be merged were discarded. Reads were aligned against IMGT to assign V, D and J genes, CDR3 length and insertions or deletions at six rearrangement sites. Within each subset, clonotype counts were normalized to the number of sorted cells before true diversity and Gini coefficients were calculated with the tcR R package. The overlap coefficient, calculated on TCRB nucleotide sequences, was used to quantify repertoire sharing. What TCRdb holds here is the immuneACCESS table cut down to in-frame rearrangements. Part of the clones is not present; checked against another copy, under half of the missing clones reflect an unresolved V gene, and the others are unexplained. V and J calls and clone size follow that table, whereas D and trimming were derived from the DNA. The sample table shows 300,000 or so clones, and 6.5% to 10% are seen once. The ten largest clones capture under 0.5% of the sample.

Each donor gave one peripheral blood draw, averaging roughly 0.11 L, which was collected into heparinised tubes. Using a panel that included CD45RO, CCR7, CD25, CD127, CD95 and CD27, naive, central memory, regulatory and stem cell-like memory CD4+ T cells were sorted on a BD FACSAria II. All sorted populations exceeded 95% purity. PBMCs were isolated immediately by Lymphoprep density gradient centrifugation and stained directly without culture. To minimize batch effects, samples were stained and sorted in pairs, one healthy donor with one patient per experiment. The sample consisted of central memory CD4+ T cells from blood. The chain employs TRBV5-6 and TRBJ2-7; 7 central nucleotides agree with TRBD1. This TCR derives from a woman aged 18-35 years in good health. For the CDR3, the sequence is CASSLLGDPTGREQYF. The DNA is TGTGCCAGCAGCTTGTTGGGTGATCCGACAGGGCGTGAGCAGTACTTC.